Below are 26 T cell receptor beta chains sequenced from a single sample in a study of blood T cell repertoires in COVID-19. Libraries were prepared by immunoSEQ multiplex PCR; TCRdb keeps only in-frame clonotypes and omits some of them. The table lists 350,000 or so clones, more than 75% of them singletons. Material: peripheral blood. These receptor sequences come from a woman in her 30s with COVID-19, enrolled during active disease.

The chain recombines TRBV6-1 with TRBJ2-5; 7 nucleotides line up with TRBD1. This CDR3 contains 16 residues. The germline V gene encodes CDR1 MNHNS and CDR2 SASEGT. Trimming removed 3 bases from V and 2 bases from J; junction bases left unmatched: 9. The chain's CDR3 is CASSDGRGRGQETQYF. CDR3 nucleotide sequence: TGTGCCAGCAGTGACGGTCGTGGCAGGGGGCAAGAGACCCAGTACTTC.

The rearrangement uses TRBV29-1 and TRBJ2-7; 7 bases are shared with TRBD1. This CDR3 contains 10 residues. J was trimmed by 6 bases and V by 4 bases; bases with no gene match: 0. CDR1 SQVTM and CDR2 ANQGSEA come from the germline V gene. The CDR3 protein is CSVGQGEQYF. CDR3 bases: TGCAGCGTTGGACAGGGCGAGCAGTACTTC.

The CDR3 nucleotides read TGTGCCAGCAGCTTAACGGTGGGGGAGGCCCACAATGAGCAGTTCTTC. Its translation: CASSLTVGEAHNEQFF. The rearrangement links TRBV7-3 to TRBJ2-1; tentatively, D is TRBD2 (6 bases). From germline, CDR1 is SGHTA and CDR2 FQGTGA. V was cut by 0 bases and J by 5 bases, with 14 bases left in between. This CDR3 is 16 amino acids long.

The J gene is TRBJ2-7, the V gene TRBV5-4; 8 bases match TRBD2. V shed 2 bases and J 0 bases; nucleotides not matched to a gene: 16. The V gene's germline CDR1 is SGHNT and CDR2 YYREEE (reference sequence). The CDR3 length is 19 residues. CDR3 amino acids: CASSFESRISGMSSYEQYF. The CDR3 DNA reads TGTGCCAGCAGCTTCGAATCGAGAATTAGCGGGATGAGCTCCTACGAGCAGTACTTC.

The rearrangement links TRBV2 to TRBJ2-7, with TRBD2 matching over 8 bases. The length of the CDR3 is 14 residues. The V and J ends lost 6 bases and 5 bases, in that order; junction bases with no gene match: 9. Germline V CDR1 and CDR2: SNHLY, FYNNEI. The CDR3 region is CASSASGSINEQYF. Written as DNA, the CDR3 is TGTGCCAGCAGCGCGAGCGGGAGTATCAACGAGCAGTACTTC.

This clone was seen once. The chain links TRBV28 to TRBJ1-4; 8 nucleotides align to TRBD1. After removal of 7 bases from V and 8 bases from J, the junction contained 9 bases not matched to a gene. Germline V gene lookup returns CDR1 MDHEN and CDR2 SYDVKM. This CDR3 contains 14 residues. The CDR3 sequence: CASKPGGQYEKLFF. DNA for the CDR3: TGTGCCAGCAAACCAGGGGGCCAATACGAAAAACTGTTTTTT.

V usage is TRBV2 and J usage is TRBJ1-5; 9 bases are a match to TRBD1. The CDR3 totals 14 residues. Trimming cost V 10 bases and J 4 bases; bases outside gene matches: 8. Germline V lookup: CDR1 SNHLY, CDR2 FYNNEI. The CDR3 sequence is CATQGQGGNQPQHF. The CDR3 nucleotides are TGTGCCACCCAGGGACAGGGTGGGAATCAGCCCCAGCATTTT.

The rearrangement joins TRBV5-4 to TRBJ2-1; tentative D call: TRBD2 (6 bases). Trimming removed 4 bases from V and 0 bases from J, with 8 bases in between. The germline gives CDR1 SGHNT, CDR2 YYREEE (reference sequence). The CDR3 contains 14 residues. The CDR3 is CASSVGGSYNEQFF. In nucleotides, the CDR3 is TGTGCCAGCAGCGTCGGGGGCTCCTACAATGAGCAGTTCTTC.

This clone was seen a handful of times. The V and J genes are TRBV2 and TRBJ1-5, with D possibly matching TRBD1 (5 bases). There are 15 residues in the CDR3. V was shortened by 6 bases and J by 3 bases, with 15 bases between the two germline ends. Germline CDR1 reads SNHLY; CDR2 reads FYNNEI. The CDR3 is CASRLEGAPNQPQHF. The CDR3 region has the DNA TGTGCCAGCAGGCTTGAAGGGGCCCCCAATCAGCCCCAGCATTTT. The variable domain in full, completed from reference TRBV2 and TRBJ1-5, reads EPEVTQTPSHQVTQMGQEVILRCVPISNHLYFYWYRQILGQKVEFLVSFYNNEISEKSEIFDDQFSVERPDGSNFTLKIRSTKLEDSAMYFCASRLEGAPNQPQHFGDGTRLSIL.

This clone is a singleton in its sample. The chain combines TRBV2 with TRBJ2-6; TRBD2 might be the D (6 bases). This CDR3 has 15 residues. V was clipped by 8 bases and J by 0 bases, with 11 bases between them. Germline CDR1 is SNHLY and CDR2 is FYNNEI. The CDR3 DNA follows: TGTGCCAGCGGGACTTCCGACTCTGGGGCCAACGTCCTGACTTTC. As protein: CASGTSDSGANVLTF.

This clone was seen a single time. The chain joins TRBV20-1 to TRBJ2-7; a possible D gene is TRBD1 (7 bases). The CDR3 consists of 11 residues. V lost 6 bases and J lost 6, with 12 bases in between. The germline V gene encodes CDR1 DFQATT and CDR2 SNEGSKA (reference sequence). CDR3 protein: CSARRGLEQYF. CDR3 coding DNA: TGCAGTGCCAGGAGGGGGCTCGAGCAGTACTTC.

This clone was observed a handful of times. The gene calls are TRBV7-6 and TRBJ1-3; D not resolved. V was shortened by 8 bases and J by 0 bases, with 8 bases between the two germline ends. The germline V gene encodes CDR1 SGHVS and CDR2 FNYEAQ. The CDR3 runs to 13 residues. CDR3 loop: CASRASSGNTIYF. CDR3 bases: TGTGCCAGCCGCGCAAGCTCTGGAAACACCATATATTTT.

V usage is TRBV7-2 and J usage is TRBJ2-7; possibly TRBD2 for D (6 bases). Trimming cost V 5 bases and J 0 bases, with 14 bases left between them. Per germline, CDR1 SGHTA and CDR2 FQGNSA. The CDR3 has 15 residues. The CDR3 region has the DNA TGTGCCAGCAGCGCCTTGGGAGCGGGCTCCTACGAGCAGTACTTC. This translates into CASSALGAGSYEQYF.

The chain couples TRBV2 to TRBJ1-2, with 7 bases that match TRBD1. V trimming: 7 bases; J trimming: 4 bases; junction bases outside the gene matches: 6. CDR1 is SNHLY and CDR2 is FYNNEI in the germline V gene. This CDR3 has 13 amino acids. The CDR3 reads CASIPGTAYGYTF. CDR3 in DNA: TGTGCCAGCATCCCCGGGACAGCCTATGGCTACACCTTC.

This chain connects TRBV27 to TRBJ2-3, with 7 bases fitting TRBD2. Germline assignment: CDR1 MNHEY and CDR2 SMNVEV (reference sequence). V lost 7 bases to trimming and J lost 4 bases; unmatched junction nucleotides: 14. CDR3 size: 16 residues. The CDR3 region is CASTPWEGSPADTQYF. The CDR3 DNA reads as TGTGCCAGCACCCCCTGGGAGGGATCGCCTGCAGATACGCAGTATTTT.

J is TRBJ1-5 and V is TRBV27; TRBD1 agrees at 10 bases. The V gene end was trimmed by 3 bases and the J gene end by 6 bases; junction bases not matched to a gene: 8. This CDR3 region has 16 residues. The germline V gene has CDR1 MNHEY and CDR2 SMNVEV (reference sequence). The CDR3 loop is CASSFFGQGVIQPQHF. DNA of the CDR3: TGTGCCAGCAGTTTCTTCGGACAGGGGGTTATTCAGCCCCAGCATTTT.

This clone was counted only a few times. V and J are TRBV5-5 and TRBJ1-5; 8 bases align to TRBD1. Germline values: CDR1 SGHKS, CDR2 YYEKEE (reference sequence). V lost 5 bases and J lost 4; bases outside the gene matches: 5. CDR3 size: 14 residues. CDR3 amino acids: CASSKTGGNQPQHF. CDR3 DNA sequence: TGTGCCAGCAGTAAAACAGGGGGAAATCAGCCCCAGCATTTT.

This chain connects TRBV11-2 to TRBJ2-5; a possible D gene is TRBD1 (6 bases). V was cut by 0 bases and J by 2 bases, with 22 bases left in between. This CDR3 comprises 19 residues. The V gene's germline CDR1 is SGHAT and CDR2 FQNNGV. The CDR3 sequence is CASSLDQYAAGAGQETQYF. CDR3 nucleotide sequence: TGTGCCAGCAGCTTAGACCAATACGCAGCAGGGGCAGGTCAAGAGACCCAGTACTTC.

The rearrangement uses TRBV5-1 and TRBJ1-2, with D unresolved. Trimming shortened V by 6 bases and J by 7 bases, and 16 bases separated the two germline ends. Germline CDR1 is SGHRS and CDR2 is YFSETQ. The CDR3 loop spans 13 amino acids. The CDR3 sequence: CASKGEGLGGYTF. CDR3 sequence (DNA): TGCGCCAGCAAAGGCGAGGGATTGGGTGGCTACACCTTC.

V gene TRBV27 combines with J gene TRBJ2-1; 10 bases align to TRBD2. The CDR3 has 16 amino acids. The germline V gene has CDR1 MNHEY and CDR2 SMNVEV (reference sequence). The V and J ends lost 5 bases and 8 bases, in that order; junction bases with no gene match: 12. DNA of the CDR3: TGTGCCAGCAGTCCTTTAACCCCTAGCGGGAGAGATGAGCAGTTCTTC. Protein: CASSPLTPSGRDEQFF.

The J gene is TRBJ2-3, the V gene TRBV7-6; 9 bases match TRBD2. With V trimmed by 6 bases and J by 10 bases, 14 bases remained unmatched. Germline V gene sequence: CDR1 SGHVS, CDR2 FNYEAQ. The CDR3 covers 15 residues. The CDR3 DNA is TGTGCCAGCAGTGCGATAGCGGGAGCCGGTAAGGCGCAGTATTTT. This codes for CASSAIAGAGKAQYF.

V usage is TRBV29-1 and J usage is TRBJ1-1; 7 positions agree with TRBD1. The CDR3 totals 13 residues. V lost 3 bases, J lost 1 base, and 2 bases stayed unmatched. The germline V gene has CDR1 SQVTM and CDR2 ANQGSEA. CDR3 sequence reads: CSVDGTENTEAFF. CDR3 sequence (DNA): TGCAGCGTTGATGGGACAGAGAACACTGAAGCTTTCTTT.

V usage is TRBV28 and J usage is TRBJ2-3; D is uncertain. V shed 4 bases and J shed 1 base, with 9 bases lying between them. Germline loops: CDR1 MDHEN, CDR2 SYDVKM. This CDR3 has 14 residues. CDR3 nucleotide sequence: TGTGCCAGCAGTTATGGCGCGGGCACAGATACGCAGTATTTT. Its protein is CASSYGAGTDTQYF.

This clone occurred once. In DNA, the CDR3 is TGTGCCAGCAGTGGTCATGGCGGGAGGAACAATGAGCAGTTCTTC. Its translation: CASSGHGGRNNEQFF. The rearrangement joins TRBV2 to TRBJ2-1; TRBD2 agrees at 8 bases. The ends lost 4 bases at V and 5 bases at J; junction bases unmatched: 7. The CDR3 contains 15 residues. The germline V gene has CDR1 SNHLY and CDR2 FYNNEI.

The CDR3 DNA follows: TGTGCCAGCAGCATCGGACAGGGCGGGGATAGTGGCTACACCTTC. This translates into CASSIGQGGDSGYTF. The chain is built from TRBV7-9 and TRBJ1-2; TRBD1 matches at 8 bases. The germline CDR1 and CDR2 sequences are SEHNR and FQNEAQ (reference sequence). The CDR3 consists of 15 residues. Trimming cost V 5 bases and J 7 bases; bases outside gene matches: 12.

The gene calls are TRBV7-3 and TRBJ2-7, with a weak D call TRBD1 (6 bases). There are 14 residues in the CDR3. The germline CDR1 and CDR2 sequences are SGHTA and FQGTGA. Trimming pared 5 bases from V and 0 bases from J, leaving 11 bases between. CDR3 residues: CASSPTGSSYEQYF. The DNA of the CDR3 is TGTGCCAGCAGCCCTACAGGGAGCTCCTACGAGCAGTACTTC.